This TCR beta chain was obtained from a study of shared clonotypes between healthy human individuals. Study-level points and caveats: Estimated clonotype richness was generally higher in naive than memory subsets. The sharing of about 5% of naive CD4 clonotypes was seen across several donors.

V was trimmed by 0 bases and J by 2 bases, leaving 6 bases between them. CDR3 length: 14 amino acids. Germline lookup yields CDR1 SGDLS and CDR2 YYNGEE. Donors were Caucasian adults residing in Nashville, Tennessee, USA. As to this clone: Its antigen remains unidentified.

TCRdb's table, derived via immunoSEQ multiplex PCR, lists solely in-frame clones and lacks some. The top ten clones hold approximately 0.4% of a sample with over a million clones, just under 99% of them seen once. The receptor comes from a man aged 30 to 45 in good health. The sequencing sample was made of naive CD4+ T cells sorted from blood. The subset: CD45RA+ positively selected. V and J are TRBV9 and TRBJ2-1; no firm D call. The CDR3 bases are TGTGCCAGCAGCGTAGGGTTACCCTACAATGAGCAGTTCTTC. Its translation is CASSVGLPYNEQFF.